This T cell receptor (beta chain) appears in the sequencing data of a study of T cell changes during pregnancy in multiple sclerosis. Clones were sequenced by immunoSEQ multiplex PCR, and TCRdb holds only the in-frame ones, with some missing. Of tens of thousands of clones detected, roughly 94% appear once; the ten largest clones hold approximately 1.4%. There are 16 residues in the CDR3. Germline V gene sequence: CDR1 MGHRA, CDR2 YSYEKL. J was trimmed by 0 bases and V by 4 bases; bases with no gene match: 6. This TCR was recovered from a female donor in good health, enrolled as a control in a pregnancy study. The source was peripheral blood, collected in the second trimester of pregnancy. This rearrangement joins TRBV4-1 to TRBJ1-2; the match to TRBD1 covers 9 bases. CDR3 coding DNA: TGCGCCAGCAGCCCTACCGGGACAGGGACTAACTATGGCTACACCTTC. This sequence encodes CASSPTGTGTNYGYTF.